The 22 T cell receptor beta chains listed next were all sequenced from one sample in a study of CD8+ T cells in alopecia areata. Treatment defined: oral pan-JAK inhibitor, 5-10 mg twice daily. Extracted from the samples, RNA was reverse transcribed into cDNA to serve as the sequencing template. Here immunoSEQ multiplex PCR was the method, and the copy in TCRdb shows in-frame clones only, minus some. This table has 200,000 or so clones, roughly 50% appearing once. The source was CD4+ T cells sorted from blood, collected at week 24, from a patient treated with tofacitinib. These receptor sequences come from a human donor with alopecia areata.

This clone was counted a few times. The chain joins TRBV29-1 to TRBJ1-2; D perhaps matches TRBD1 (6 bases). The CDR3 covers 15 residues. CDR1 SQVTM and CDR2 ANQGSEA come from the germline V gene. V was pared by 6 bases and J by 8 bases, with 25 bases between. The CDR3 region has the DNA TGCAGCGTATGGGGGGCGGCAGGGAGGACGAGCGGCTACACCTTC. Translating gives CSVWGAAGRTSGYTF.

This chain uses TRBV10-3 with TRBJ2-2; D not resolved. The CDR3 consists of 13 residues. Germline-derived CDR1 and CDR2 are ENHRY and SYGVKD. Trimming stripped 2 bases from V and 4 bases from J, with 5 bases between. Written as DNA, the CDR3 is TGTGCCATCAGTGAGCAGAGCACCGGGGAGCTGTTTTTT. This gives the protein CAISEQSTGELFF.

The sample holds a few counts of this clone. The rearrangement joins TRBV6-6 to TRBJ2-5; 10 bases fit TRBD2. There are 14 residues in the CDR3. Trimming took 7 bases from V and 5 from J; bases not matched to a gene: 7. CDR1 is MNHNY, CDR2 SVGAGI, per germline (reference sequence). The CDR3 is CASNPSGSGETQYF. As DNA, the CDR3 is TGTGCCAGCAATCCTAGCGGGAGCGGTGAGACCCAGTACTTC.

This clone was observed a few times. The chain joins TRBV14 to TRBJ2-1; D not certain. Germline V lookup: CDR1 SGHDN, CDR2 FVKESK. The CDR3 loop spans 14 amino acids. Deletions cut 1 base from V and 10 bases from J, with 14 bases between. As DNA, the CDR3 is TGTGCCAGCAGCCAAGCTTTCCCGTCCCGGGAGCAGTTCTTC. It is translated as CASSQAFPSREQFF. Full variable domain (outside the CDR3, taken from reference TRBV14 and TRBJ2-1): EAGVTQFPSHSVIEKGQTVTLRCDPISGHDNLYWYRRVMGKEIKFLLHFVKESKQDESGMPNNRFLAERTGGTYSTLKVQPAELEDSGVYFCASSQAFPSREQFFGPGTRLTVL.

This clone was counted only a few times. The V and J genes are TRBV11-2 and TRBJ2-3, with D tentatively TRBD1 or TRBD2 (5 bases each). Germline V gene sequence: CDR1 SGHAT, CDR2 FQNNGV. The V gene lost 5 bases and the J gene lost 2 bases, with 8 bases spanning the gap. The CDR3 spans 13 residues. This CDR3 reads CASSPGPTDTQYF. CDR3 DNA: TGTGCCAGCAGCCCGGGGCCCACAGATACGCAGTATTTT.

CDR3 amino acids: CASSLAGQRVYGYTF. The CDR3 coding sequence is TGTGCCAGCAGCTTAGCTGGACAGCGAGTCTATGGCTACACCTTC. The rearrangement joins TRBV7-9 to TRBJ1-2; D perhaps matches TRBD1 (6 bases). Germline lookup yields CDR1 SEHNR and CDR2 FQNEAQ (reference sequence). V was cut by 0 bases and J by 4 bases, with 12 bases left in between. This CDR3 has 15 amino acids. Using reference TRBV7-9 and TRBJ1-2 for the parts outside the CDR3, the full variable domain is DTGVSQNPRHKITKRGQNVTFRCDPISEHNRLYWYRQTLGQGPEFLTYFQNEAQLEKSRLLSDRFSAERPKGSFSTLEIQRTEQGDSAMYLCASSLAGQRVYGYTFGSGTRLTVV.

The genes are TRBV7-7 and TRBJ2-5, with TRBD2 identical over 10 bases. Germline V gene sequence: CDR1 SSHAT, CDR2 FNYEAQ (reference sequence). The trim removed 5 bases at V and 4 bases at J, leaving 7 bases unmatched. This CDR3 has 15 amino acids. CDR3 DNA sequence: TGTGCCAGCAGCCCTACTAGCGGGAACGGAGAGACCCAGTACTTC. Its translation: CASSPTSGNGETQYF.

The V gene is TRBV15, the J gene TRBJ2-2, with D unclear. CDR3 length: 12 amino acids. CDR1 is LNHNV and CDR2 is YYDKDF in the germline V gene (reference sequence). The V gene lost 0 bases and the J gene lost 7 bases, with 3 bases spanning the gap. Here the CDR3 DNA reads TGTGCCACCAGCAGAGATAGCGGGGAGCTGTTTTTT. This codes for CATSRDSGELFF. The full variable domain, its missing parts supplied by reference TRBV15 and TRBJ2-2, is DAMVIQNPRYQVTQFGKPVTLSCSQTLNHNVMYWYQQKSSQAPKLLFHYYDKDFNNEADTPDNFQSRRPNTSFCFLDIRSPGLGDTAMYLCATSRDSGELFFGEGSRLTVL.

Of note for this clone: At the DNA level, this CDR3 is encoded by other sequences in the same sample as well. The V and J genes are TRBV9 and TRBJ2-5; TRBD2 aligns across 10 bases. Germline loops: CDR1 SGDLS, CDR2 YYNGEE. With V trimmed by 0 bases and J by 2 bases, 7 bases remained unmatched. The CDR3 length is 17 residues. This CDR3 is CASSVGASGGLQETQYF. CDR3 DNA: TGTGCCAGCAGCGTAGGGGCTAGCGGGGGCCTACAAGAGACCCAGTACTTC.

The table lists this clone with a count of one. The chain is built from TRBV5-1 and TRBJ2-7, with 10 bases aligning to TRBD2. Trimming cost V 4 bases and J 5 bases; bases outside gene matches: 21. Germline V gene lookup returns CDR1 SGHRS and CDR2 YFSETQ. This CDR3 comprises 19 residues. CDR3 in amino acids: CASSREIGGSGTSAHEQYF. The DNA for the CDR3 is TGCGCCAGCAGCCGCGAGATAGGGGGTAGTGGGACTAGCGCCCACGAGCAGTACTTC.

This clone was seen once. The chain employs TRBV5-1 and TRBJ2-3, with TRBD2 matching 12 bases. CDR1 and CDR2 from the germline V gene are SGHRS and YFSETQ. V dropped 7 bases and J dropped 1; count of bases not matched to a gene: 7. The CDR3 has 16 amino acids. This CDR3 is CASLAGGSPGTDTQYF. For the CDR3, the DNA is TGCGCCAGCCTAGCGGGAGGGTCCCCCGGCACAGATACGCAGTATTTT.

This clone was observed a handful of times. Different DNA sequences within this sample yield the same CDR3. The chain joins TRBV19 to TRBJ2-3, with D perhaps TRBD1 (6 bases). V was cut by 4 bases and J by 1 base, with 9 bases left in between. This CDR3 is built from 14 residues. Germline CDR1 reads LNHDA; CDR2 reads SQIVND (reference sequence). The CDR3 DNA follows: TGTGCCAGTAGTACTAGACAGGGCACAGATACGCAGTATTTT. Its translation is CASSTRQGTDTQYF. The whole variable domain, filled in from reference TRBV19 and TRBJ2-3, reads DGGITQSPKYLFRKEGQNVTLSCEQNLNHDAMYWYRQDPGQGLRLIYYSQIVNDFQKGDIAEGYSVSREKKESFPLTVTSAQKNPTAFYLCASSTRQGTDTQYFGPGTRLTVL.

V and J are TRBV15 and TRBJ1-2; D unclear. CDR3 size: 13 residues. V lost 1 base and J lost 3, with 6 bases in between. In germline, CDR1 is LNHNV, CDR2 YYDKDF (reference sequence). CDR3 nucleotides: TGTGCCACCAGCAGAGTCCGGGACTATGGCTACACCTTC. It encodes CATSRVRDYGYTF.

The chain combines TRBV6-5 with TRBJ1-1; 9 nucleotides match TRBD1. Germline assignment: CDR1 MNHEY and CDR2 SVGAGI. CDR3 length: 11 amino acids. V shed 8 bases and J 11 bases; nucleotides not matched to a gene: 6. This chain's CDR3 is CASARDRVAFF. The CDR3 bases are TGTGCCAGCGCGCGGGACAGGGTCGCTTTCTTT.

This clone was seen a few times. The chain links TRBV5-6 to TRBJ1-5; the D is unclear. This CDR3 is built from 14 residues. The V end lost 5 bases, the J end lost 11 bases, and 20 bases lay between the germline ends. Looked up from germline, CDR1 is SGHDT and CDR2 is YYEEEE. Written as DNA, the CDR3 is TGTGCCAGCAGTTCTTTGACCCAGGAAGAGGCCCAGCATTTT. Its protein is CASSSLTQEEAQHF.

The chain couples TRBV7-2 to TRBJ2-7; TRBD1 agrees at 11 bases. The V segment lost 5 bases and the J segment 3 bases; nucleotides outside the gene matches: 6. Germline V gene lookup returns CDR1 SGHTA and CDR2 FQGNSA. There are 15 residues in the CDR3. The CDR3 DNA reads TGTGCCAGCAGCCCAAGGACAGGGGGCTTCTACGAGCAGTACTTC. It codes for CASSPRTGGFYEQYF.

The V gene is TRBV10-3, the J gene TRBJ2-1, with 12 bases identical to TRBD2. The CDR3 has 16 residues. Per germline, CDR1 ENHRY and CDR2 SYGVKD. V was pared by 7 bases and J by 5 bases, with 9 bases of the junction left unmatched. CDR3 in amino acids: CAINGRGLAGNNEQFF. The DNA for the CDR3 is TGTGCCATCAACGGGCGAGGACTAGCGGGGAACAATGAGCAGTTCTTC.

This clone was detected only a few times. CDR3 nucleotides: TGTGCCATCAGGAGGGATAGCGGGCTCAAAGAGACCCAGTACTTC. It yields the protein CAIRRDSGLKETQYF. This chain links TRBV10-3 with TRBJ2-5; 7 bases are shared with TRBD2. Germline CDR1 is ENHRY and CDR2 is SYGVKD. The CDR3 has 15 amino acids. V trimming: 6 bases; J trimming: 3 bases; junction bases outside the gene matches: 10.

This sequence joins TRBV4-3 and TRBJ2-7, with 10 nucleotides matching TRBD2. Germline CDR1 LGHNA, CDR2 YSLEER. Germline trimming cut 2 bases from V and 1 base from J; bases unmatched to any gene: 2. The CDR3 runs 15 residues. In nucleotides, the CDR3 is TGCGCCAGCAGCCAAATACTAGCGGGATCCTACGAGCAGTACTTC. This codes for CASSQILAGSYEQYF.

The DNA for the CDR3 is TGTGCCACGGATGCTAGCACAGATACGCAGTATTTT. Protein: CATDASTDTQYF. The V gene is TRBV28, the J gene TRBJ2-3, with D uncertain. Trimming stripped 10 bases from V and 0 bases from J, with 8 bases between. The CDR3 is 12 residues long. Per germline, CDR1 MDHEN and CDR2 SYDVKM.

The chain is built from TRBV15 and TRBJ2-4; 8 nucleotides align to TRBD1. V shed 6 bases and J 6 bases; nucleotides not matched to a gene: 7. The CDR3 has 14 amino acids. The germline V gene encodes CDR1 LNHNV and CDR2 YYDKDF (reference sequence). The CDR3 loop reads CATSANRGANIQYF. The CDR3 coding sequence is TGTGCCACCAGTGCTAACAGGGGGGCAAACATTCAGTACTTC.

The gene calls are TRBV4-1 and TRBJ2-3; unclear D gene. Germline CDR1 and CDR2: MGHRA and YSYEKL. The V end lost 6 bases, the J end lost 0 bases, and 7 bases lay between the germline ends. CDR3 length: 13 residues. Here the CDR3 reads CASRRTSTDTQYF. CDR3 coding DNA: TGCGCCAGCAGGCGTACGAGCACAGATACGCAGTATTTT.